This passage covers 2 T cell receptor beta chains from one sample sequenced in a study of blood T cell repertoires in COVID-19. The method was immunoSEQ multiplex PCR; TCRdb's version includes in-frame clones alone and lacks a portion of them. The sample consists of over 35,000 clones, over 75% of them appearing once. The specimen sequenced was peripheral blood. These receptors were obtained from a woman of 80 years or more with COVID-19, enrolled during active disease.

The chain couples TRBV5-1 to TRBJ2-1; 8 bases fit TRBD2. V lost 0 bases to trimming and J lost 5 bases; unmatched junction nucleotides: 7. Germline CDR1 SGHRS, CDR2 YFSETQ. The CDR3 is made up of 16 amino acids. Here the CDR3 reads CASSLGVAGGNNEQFF. The CDR3 coding sequence is TGCGCCAGCAGCTTGGGGGTGGCGGGAGGAAACAATGAGCAGTTCTTC. Full variable domain (rest looked up from reference TRBV5-1 and TRBJ2-1): KAGVTQTPRYLIKTRGQQVTLSCSPISGHRSVSWYQQTPGQGLQFLFEYFSETQRNKGNFPGRFSGRQFSNSRSEMNVSTLELGDSALYLCASSLGVAGGNNEQFFGPGTRLTVL.

The DNA for the CDR3 is TGTGCCAGCCGGACAGGGGCGGCTAATGAAAAACTGTTTTTT. Translated: CASRTGAANEKLFF. The chain uses TRBV2 and TRBJ1-4, with 9 bases lining up with TRBD1. The J segment lost 3 bases and the V segment lost 8 bases, leaving 4 bases of the junction unmatched. This CDR3 has 14 amino acids. CDR1 is SNHLY, CDR2 FYNNEI, per germline.